This T cell receptor (beta chain) derives from a study of T cells in Graves' hyperthyroidism and ophthalmopathy. At the level of the study: Peripheral blood was obtained at initial diagnosis, preceding any treatment.

This clonotype was recorded at least ten times. Its antigen is still unknown. Overall study findings and caveats: Most expanded thyroid clonotypes above 0.001 recurred in blood.

This CDR3 has 16 residues. V was trimmed by 5 bases and J by 1 base, leaving 18 bases between them. RNA transcripts were the template for amplifying TCR beta CDR3 regions. A set of HTBI primers served as the primers for a first-round RT-PCR of the TCR CDR3. One entry per CDR3 protein results from TCRdb running MiXCR on the multiplex PCR reads. The sample lists hundreds of thousands of distinct CDR3 sequences; around 15% were seen once. The V and J genes are TRBV12-3 or TRBV12-4 and TRBJ2-7, with D possibly being TRBD1 (6 bases). Input material: blood. The sequence came from a woman aged 40 to 49 with Graves' hyperthyroidism. The CDR3 region is CASSRRQATNSYEQYF. In DNA form, the CDR3 reads TGTGCCAGCAGTCGCCGACAGGCCACTAATTCCTACGAGCAGTACTTC.